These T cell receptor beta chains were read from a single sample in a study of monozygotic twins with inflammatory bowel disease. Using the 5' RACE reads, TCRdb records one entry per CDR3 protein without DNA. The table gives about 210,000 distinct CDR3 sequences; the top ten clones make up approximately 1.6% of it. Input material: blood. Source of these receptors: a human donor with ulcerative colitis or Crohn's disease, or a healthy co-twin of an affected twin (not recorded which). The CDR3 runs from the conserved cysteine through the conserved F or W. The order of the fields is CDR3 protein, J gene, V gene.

CDR3 protein: CATSRDGLGTGSYGYTF; J gene: TRBJ1-2; V gene: TRBV15
CDR3 protein: CSAIEYFGANVLTF; J gene: TRBJ2-6; V gene: TRBV20-1
CDR3 protein: CASSLGQGFTDTQYF; J gene: TRBJ2-3; V gene: TRBV5-5
CDR3 protein: CASSGDRDPYNEQFF; J gene: TRBJ2-1; V gene: TRBV5-5
CDR3 protein: CASSPGTSGVTSTDTQYF; J gene: TRBJ2-3; V gene: TRBV12-3/TRBV12-4
CDR3 protein: CASSSGLYYDTQYF; J gene: TRBJ2-3; V gene: TRBV7-9
CDR3 protein: CASSSGQGPADTQYF; J gene: TRBJ2-3; V gene: TRBV5-1
CDR3 protein: CASSLGRNYGYTF; J gene: TRBJ1-2; V gene: TRBV12-3/TRBV12-4
CDR3 protein: CASSVLPGQGQGYGYTF; J gene: TRBJ1-2; V gene: TRBV9
CDR3 protein: CSAWDSGGIYEQYF; J gene: TRBJ2-7; V gene: TRBV20-1
CDR3 protein: CASTRELPGRGNEKLFF; J gene: TRBJ1-4; V gene: TRBV7-9
CDR3 protein: CASSYSIASGYEQYF; J gene: TRBJ2-7; V gene: TRBV6-5
CDR3 protein: CASSLVGPYTF; J gene: TRBJ1-2; V gene: TRBV5-6
CDR3 protein: CASSLWAAMNTEAFF; J gene: TRBJ1-1; V gene: TRBV28
CDR3 protein: CASSEYSGGSGELFF; J gene: TRBJ2-2; V gene: TRBV2
CDR3 protein: CASSGRQGSNEKLFF; J gene: TRBJ1-4; V gene: TRBV6-2/TRBV6-3
CDR3 protein: CASSPRDRDGTEAFF; J gene: TRBJ1-1; V gene: TRBV7-8
CDR3 protein: CASSLSAVGVDTEAFF; J gene: TRBJ1-1; V gene: TRBV5-1
CDR3 protein: CSARIIRAGAVDTQYF; J gene: TRBJ2-3; V gene: TRBV20-1
CDR3 protein: CSARPGQTYEQYF; J gene: TRBJ2-7; V gene: TRBV20-1
CDR3 protein: CASSELQGTHVAGYTF; J gene: TRBJ1-2; V gene: TRBV5-1
CDR3 protein: CASSLSRGENQPQHF; J gene: TRBJ1-5; V gene: TRBV5-5
CDR3 protein: CASSSHYNEQFF; J gene: TRBJ2-1; V gene: TRBV7-9
CDR3 protein: CASSLTRDSLTDTQYF; J gene: TRBJ2-3; V gene: TRBV5-1
CDR3 protein: CASSGGQGRSYNSPLHF; J gene: TRBJ1-6; V gene: TRBV5-6
CDR3 protein: CASSPKITGGSTDTQYF; J gene: TRBJ2-3; V gene: TRBV5-4
CDR3 protein: CASSLGMRYGYTF; J gene: TRBJ1-2; V gene: TRBV7-9
CDR3 protein: CASSWTGLGYTF; J gene: TRBJ1-2; V gene: TRBV5-1
CDR3 protein: CASSSGVGVSYNEQFF; J gene: TRBJ2-1; V gene: TRBV7-6
CDR3 protein: CSAQDRFGSPLHF; J gene: TRBJ1-6; V gene: TRBV20-1
CDR3 protein: CASSLTGAITEAFF; J gene: TRBJ1-1; V gene: TRBV6-1
CDR3 protein: CASSQEQTTDTQYF; J gene: TRBJ2-3; V gene: TRBV3-1
CDR3 protein: CASSIRRPSDEQFF; J gene: TRBJ2-1; V gene: TRBV19
CDR3 protein: CASSPEEVVTEAFF; J gene: TRBJ1-1; V gene: TRBV18
CDR3 protein: CASSRVTGVRPYEQYF; J gene: TRBJ2-7; V gene: TRBV27
CDR3 protein: CASSALKQAGANVLTF; J gene: TRBJ2-6; V gene: TRBV6-1
CDR3 protein: CATSDRDRTKQYF; J gene: TRBJ2-7; V gene: TRBV24-1
CDR3 protein: CASSRHRESGANVLTF; J gene: TRBJ2-6; V gene: TRBV27
CDR3 protein: CASSIDRRQSNELFF; J gene: TRBJ2-1; V gene: TRBV19
CDR3 protein: CASSLSPRSGEQYF; J gene: TRBJ2-7; V gene: TRBV5-6
CDR3 protein: CASSQSDRGHEKLFF; J gene: TRBJ1-4; V gene: TRBV4-1
CDR3 protein: CASRGSRTGDSYEQYF; J gene: TRBJ2-7; V gene: TRBV7-9
CDR3 protein: CASSSQGSTYTGELFF; J gene: TRBJ2-2; V gene: TRBV5-1
CDR3 protein: CASSLNQGAYEQYF; J gene: TRBJ2-7; V gene: TRBV5-1
CDR3 protein: CSARVVRGELGYTF; J gene: TRBJ1-2; V gene: TRBV20-1
CDR3 protein: CASSQGGTVIYGYTF; J gene: TRBJ1-2; V gene: TRBV3-1
CDR3 protein: CASSVWGLAGAYF; J gene: TRBJ2-3; V gene: TRBV2
CDR3 protein: CASSAAYEQYF; J gene: TRBJ2-7; V gene: TRBV5-6